These 29 T cell receptor beta chains were sequenced from one sample in a study of OX40 agonist ivuxolimab in advanced cancers. Profiled with immunoSEQ multiplex PCR; TCRdb holds only in-frame clones, not every one. The data contain just over 50,000 clones, roughly 84% of them singletons. Sample: CD4+ or CD8+ T cells sorted from blood, taken in a trial of the OX40 agonist ivuxolimab. The receptors shown here come from an adult with an advanced solid tumor such as melanoma, head and neck, liver or kidney cancer.

The chain employs TRBV19 and TRBJ1-6; D remains ambiguous. CDR3 length equals 15 residues. The germline V gene has CDR1 LNHDA and CDR2 SQIVND (reference sequence). V lost 2 bases to trimming and J lost 8 bases, with 13 bases between them. CDR3 loop: CASSILTLGDSPLHF. The CDR3 DNA reads TGTGCCAGTAGTATATTAACCCTGGGAGATTCACCCCTCCACTTT.

V gene TRBV7-7 combines with J gene TRBJ2-2; 7 nucleotides match TRBD1. V lost 5 bases, J lost 6 bases, and 12 bases stayed unmatched. Germline-derived CDR1 and CDR2 are SSHAT and FNYEAQ (reference sequence). The length of the CDR3 is 16 residues. The CDR3 reads CASSPRTGRTPGELFF. CDR3 DNA: TGTGCCAGCAGCCCCCGGACAGGTCGTACGCCCGGGGAGCTGTTTTTT.

The chain couples TRBV4-2 to TRBJ2-5; D is undetermined. The CDR3 runs 15 residues. V was clipped by 0 bases and J by 2 bases, with 10 bases between them. CDR1 LGHNA and CDR2 YNFKEQ come from the germline V gene. This CDR3 is CASSQDGNSQETQYF. In nucleotides, the CDR3 is TGTGCCAGCAGCCAAGACGGAAACTCACAAGAGACCCAGTACTTC.

V usage is TRBV18 and J usage is TRBJ1-5, with D possibly matching TRBD1 (6 bases). Trimming shortened V by 3 bases and J by 1 base, and 10 bases separated the two germline ends. Germline values: CDR1 KGHSH, CDR2 LQKENI. This CDR3 has 15 residues. The CDR3: CASSPWGASNQPQHF. The DNA for the CDR3 is TGTGCCAGCTCACCGTGGGGGGCAAGCAATCAGCCCCAGCATTTT.

The chain combines TRBV5-5 with TRBJ1-1, with unresolved D. There are 15 residues in the CDR3. Germline V gene lookup returns CDR1 SGHKS and CDR2 YYEKEE (reference sequence). V lost 0 bases to trimming and J lost 1 base, with 10 bases between them. CDR3 sequence reads: CASSLGVGGNTEAFF. The CDR3 coding sequence is TGTGCCAGCAGCTTGGGGGTAGGCGGGAACACTGAAGCTTTCTTT.

This clone was observed a single time. The rearrangement uses TRBV6-1 and TRBJ2-2; D possibly corresponds to TRBD2 (5 bases). V gave up 6 bases and J gave up 1 base, with 9 bases separating them. Looked up from germline, CDR1 is MNHNS and CDR2 is SASEGT. This CDR3 is 14 amino acids long. CDR3 in DNA: TGTGCCAGCAGCGGGATGTGGAACACCGGGGAGCTGTTTTTT. As protein: CASSGMWNTGELFF.

The gene calls are TRBV11-1 and TRBJ2-5, with D hard to call. The V end was cut by 3 bases, the J end by 7 bases, with 21 bases between. The CDR3 runs 16 residues. In germline, CDR1 is SGHAT, CDR2 FQDESV (reference sequence). CDR3 in amino acids: CASSLAPGVAARTQYF. The CDR3 DNA reads TGTGCCAGCAGCTTGGCCCCGGGTGTGGCGGCGAGGACCCAGTACTTC.

The chain employs TRBV2 and TRBJ1-2, with a tentative D call TRBD1 (6 bases). The germline gives CDR1 SNHLY, CDR2 FYNNEI. The CDR3 extends over 12 amino acids. Trimming pared 4 bases from V and 4 bases from J, leaving 7 bases between. The CDR3, as DNA: TGTGCCAGCAGTGGCAGGGGCTATGGCTACACCTTC. It specifies CASSGRGYGYTF.

The genes are TRBV27 and TRBJ1-2; possibly TRBD1 for D (5 bases). The CDR3 has 12 residues. Trimming took off 7 bases at V and 7 bases at J, with 13 bases between the two ends. From germline, CDR1 is MNHEY and CDR2 SMNVEV (reference sequence). Here the CDR3 DNA reads TGTGCCAGCACAGGGCGGGGTGGTGGCTACACCTTC. Protein: CASTGRGGGYTF.

This chain joins TRBV10-3 and TRBJ2-7; TRBD2 matches at 8 bases. Germline trimming cut 7 bases from V and 0 bases from J; bases unmatched to any gene: 2. Germline CDR1 and CDR2: ENHRY and SYGVKD. The CDR3 has 13 residues. The CDR3 reads CAITGGVSYEQYF. CDR3 bases: TGTGCCATCACCGGGGGGGTCTCCTACGAGCAGTACTTC.

The chain carries TRBV5-1 and TRBJ2-1, with 9 nucleotides matching TRBD2. V shed 3 bases, J shed 6 bases, and the junction held 4 bases outside the gene matches. From germline, CDR1 is SGHRS and CDR2 YFSETQ. CDR3 size: 14 residues. CDR3 protein: CASSWGTSPNEQFF. CDR3 nucleotides: TGCGCCAGCAGCTGGGGGACTAGCCCCAATGAGCAGTTCTTC. The variable domain in full, completed from reference TRBV5-1 and TRBJ2-1, reads KAGVTQTPRYLIKTRGQQVTLSCSPISGHRSVSWYQQTPGQGLQFLFEYFSETQRNKGNFPGRFSGRQFSNSRSEMNVSTLELGDSALYLCASSWGTSPNEQFFGPGTRLTVL.

CDR3 region: CASSPANYGYTF. The CDR3 region has the DNA TGTGCCAGCAGTCCGGCAAACTATGGCTACACCTTC. The chain has TRBV2 and TRBJ1-2; D remains ambiguous. The germline gives CDR1 SNHLY, CDR2 FYNNEI. The V gene lost 5 bases and the J gene lost 2 bases, with 6 bases spanning the gap. CDR3 length equals 12 residues.

The rearrangement links TRBV10-1 to TRBJ2-1; 8 nucleotides match TRBD1. In germline, CDR1 is WNHNN, CDR2 SYGVQD (reference sequence). The CDR3 is 14 amino acids. The ends lost 5 bases at V and 5 bases at J; junction bases unmatched: 5. DNA of the CDR3: TGCGCCAGCAGTACCCGGACAGGGAACAATGAGCAGTTCTTC. Its translation: CASSTRTGNNEQFF.

The chain carries TRBV5-1 and TRBJ1-4; TRBD1 matches 7 bases. The germline V gene encodes CDR1 SGHRS and CDR2 YFSETQ. V lost 0 bases, J lost 8 bases, and 7 bases stayed unmatched. The CDR3 consists of 15 residues. CDR3 sequence: CASSLVSGGMEKLFF. DNA for the CDR3: TGCGCCAGCAGCTTGGTGTCAGGGGGGATGGAAAAACTGTTTTTT.

The V call is TRBV4-1, the J call TRBJ1-3, with D possibly TRBD1 on 5 matching bases. V lost 0 bases and J 4 bases, leaving 10 bases between the germline ends. Germline V lookup: CDR1 MGHRA, CDR2 YSYEKL. The CDR3 has 15 residues. The CDR3 spells CASSQERGAGNTIYF. The CDR3 DNA reads TGCGCCAGCAGCCAAGAGAGGGGTGCCGGAAACACCATATATTTT.

J is TRBJ1-6 and V is TRBV27, with TRBD1 matching over 8 bases. The V gene's germline CDR1 is MNHEY and CDR2 SMNVEV (reference sequence). The CDR3 is 14 amino acids. V gave up 6 bases and J gave up 10 bases; unmatched junction bases: 8. CDR3 in DNA: TGTGCCAGCAGCCTGGGACAGGCTAGCTCACCCCTCCACTTT. It is translated as CASSLGQASSPLHF.

This chain uses TRBV7-2 with TRBJ1-1; 9 nucleotides align to TRBD1. The CDR3 is 14 residues long. CDR1 SGHTA and CDR2 FQGNSA come from the germline V gene. The V gene end was trimmed by 5 bases and the J gene end by 6 bases; junction bases not matched to a gene: 7. CDR3 loop: CASSQDRGRPEAFF. The CDR3 DNA follows: TGTGCCAGCAGCCAGGACAGGGGTCGGCCTGAAGCTTTCTTT.

This chain uses TRBV2 with TRBJ2-1, with a possible D match to TRBD2 (6 bases). Germline V gene sequence: CDR1 SNHLY, CDR2 FYNNEI. This CDR3 comprises 13 residues. The V end was cut by 8 bases, the J end by 6 bases, with 14 bases between. CDR3 in DNA: TGTGCCAGCCCCGGGCAGGGAGGCAATGAGCAGTTCTTC. It encodes CASPGQGGNEQFF.

The J gene is TRBJ1-5, the V gene TRBV6-1, with D uncertain. Deletions cut 6 bases from V and 7 bases from J, with 10 bases between. The CDR3 spans 12 residues. Germline V CDR1 and CDR2: MNHNS, SASEGT. The CDR3 DNA reads as TGTGCCAGCAGCCAAGGACGGCAGCCCCAGCATTTT. It specifies CASSQGRQPQHF.

This clone was counted once. The genes are TRBV15 and TRBJ1-2; D is unclear. The CDR3 covers 13 residues. The V gene lost 0 bases and the J gene lost 7 bases, with 9 bases spanning the gap. Germline CDR1 reads LNHNV; CDR2 reads YYDKDF (reference sequence). The CDR3 DNA sequence: TGTGCCACCAGCAGAGAGGTCCGAACTGGCTACACCTTC. Translated: CATSREVRTGYTF.

The V gene is TRBV5-4, the J gene TRBJ2-5, with D hard to call. The CDR3 runs 15 residues. Trimming removed 0 bases at V and 5 bases at J, with 14 bases between. From germline, CDR1 is SGHNT and CDR2 YYREEE (reference sequence). CDR3 loop: CASSLASRMGETQYF. The CDR3 DNA reads as TGTGCCAGCAGCTTGGCCAGCAGGATGGGGGAGACCCAGTACTTC.

This clone turned up a few times. The rearrangement uses TRBV25-1 and TRBJ2-5, with 9 bases lining up with TRBD2. The CDR3 sequence is 13 residues long. Germline V gives CDR1 MGHDK, CDR2 SYGVNS. V dropped 5 bases and J dropped 4; count of bases not matched to a gene: 2. The CDR3 loop reads CASSSSGVETQYF. For the CDR3, the DNA is TGTGCCAGCAGTTCTAGCGGGGTAGAGACCCAGTACTTC.

The CDR3 DNA reads TGTGCCAGCAGCCCCGCAGGGGGATATCAGCCCCAGCATTTT. This sequence encodes CASSPAGGYQPQHF. The chain recombines TRBV27 with TRBJ1-5; 7 nucleotides line up with TRBD1. The trim removed 6 bases at V and 5 bases at J, leaving 7 bases unmatched. The germline CDR1 and CDR2 sequences are MNHEY and SMNVEV (reference sequence). CDR3 size: 14 residues.

The table lists this clone with a few counts. The chain combines TRBV5-1 with TRBJ2-5; D not certain. V shed 0 bases and J shed 1 base, with 16 bases lying between them. Germline loops: CDR1 SGHRS, CDR2 YFSETQ. The CDR3 contains 17 residues. This chain's CDR3 is CASSLGTGRWAQETQYF. In DNA form, the CDR3 reads TGCGCCAGCAGCTTGGGGACCGGGCGGTGGGCCCAAGAGACCCAGTACTTC.

V gene TRBV7-2 combines with J gene TRBJ1-6; D is perhaps TRBD1 (6 bases). This CDR3 comprises 15 residues. The germline V gene has CDR1 SGHTA and CDR2 FQGNSA. V lost 1 base to trimming and J lost 9 bases, with 13 bases between them. Here the CDR3 DNA reads TGTGCCAGCAGCTTAGGAGTGGGGGCTGGTTCACCCCTCCACTTT. This translates into CASSLGVGAGSPLHF.

The gene calls are TRBV9 and TRBJ2-3; D is perhaps TRBD2 (7 bases). Germline CDR1 SGDLS, CDR2 YYNGEE. The CDR3 totals 15 residues. The ends were cut back, 4 bases at V and 6 bases at J, with 18 bases in the middle. In nucleotides, the CDR3 is TGTGCCAGCAGCCCGCAGTTGGGGGGGCATGATACGCAGTATTTT. It codes for CASSPQLGGHDTQYF.

The V gene is TRBV14, the J gene TRBJ2-1, with D perhaps TRBD2 (7 bases). Trimming took off 1 base at V and 6 bases at J, with 16 bases between the two ends. The length of the CDR3 is 16 residues. Germline CDR1 SGHDN, CDR2 FVKESK. The CDR3 DNA is TGTGCCAGCAGCCAAGTTTGGGGGGGGCCTGCCAATGAGCAGTTCTTC. Translation gives CASSQVWGGPANEQFF.

The CDR3 region has the DNA TGTGCCAGCAGCTTAAACACTGAAGCTTTCTTT. Translated: CASSLNTEAFF. The genes are TRBV11-3 and TRBJ1-1; no reliable D call. Germline CDR1 SGHNT, CDR2 YENEEA. The CDR3 is 11 amino acids. Trimming left V 2 bases short and J 2 bases short, with 0 bases between.

The J gene is TRBJ2-7, the V gene TRBV19; 9 positions match TRBD1. Germline loops: CDR1 LNHDA, CDR2 SQIVND (reference sequence). The V segment lost 2 bases and the J segment 1 base; nucleotides outside the gene matches: 3. The CDR3 is 15 residues long. Here the CDR3 DNA reads TGTGCCAGTAGTATACCGGGACAGGGTTCCTACGAGCAGTACTTC. Residues: CASSIPGQGSYEQYF.